This T cell receptor (delta chain) derives from a study of gamma-delta T cells after stem cell transplantation. Judged by abundance, this clone is medium-sized. CDR1 TSWWSYY and CDR2 QGS come from the germline V gene. V gave up 1 base and J gave up 0 bases, with 15 bases separating them. This CDR3 contains 17 residues. TCRdb re-identified clones in the RT-PCR reads via CATT. The table includes around 1,300 delta-chain clones, 35% to 55% detected once. The J gene is TRDJ1, the V gene TRDV1; D might be TRDD3 (6 bases). The TCR sequence derives from a human donor. It is not recorded whose cells these are; they may come from a transplant donor. Sequenced input: gamma-delta T cells. The DNA for the CDR3 is TGTGCTCTTGGGGAACCTTCATACTGGGAGTACACCGATAAACTCATCTTT. Translation: CALGEPSYWEYTDKLIF.